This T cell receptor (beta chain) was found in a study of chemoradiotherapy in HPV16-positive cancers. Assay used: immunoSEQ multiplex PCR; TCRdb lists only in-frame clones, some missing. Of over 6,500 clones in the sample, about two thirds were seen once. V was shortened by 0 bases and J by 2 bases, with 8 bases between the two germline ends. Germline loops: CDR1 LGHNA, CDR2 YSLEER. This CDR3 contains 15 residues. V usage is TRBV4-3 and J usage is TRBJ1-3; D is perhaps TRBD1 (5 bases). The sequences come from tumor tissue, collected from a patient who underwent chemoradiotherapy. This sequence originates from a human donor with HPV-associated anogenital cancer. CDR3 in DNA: TGCGCCAGCAGCCAAGAGGGCAGGGCTGGAAACACCATATATTTT. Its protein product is CASSQEGRAGNTIYF.